This passage covers 8 T cell receptor beta chains from one sample sequenced in a study of shared clonotypes between healthy human individuals. Naive CD8 isolation took CD45RO-negative cells positively selected for CCR7 and excluded terminally differentiated effector memory CD45RA+ cells. Method: immunoSEQ multiplex PCR; TCRdb's copy keeps in-frame clones and lacks some. Seen here are about 580,000 clones, 95% to 98% observed once, and the top ten hold 0.3%. Source material: naive CD8+ T cells sorted from blood. The origin of the receptors is a man aged 25-45 years in good health.

The chain couples TRBV27 to TRBJ2-1, with D possibly being TRBD1 (5 bases). V was shortened by 6 bases and J by 8 bases, with 14 bases between the two germline ends. Germline-derived CDR1 and CDR2 are MNHEY and SMNVEV (reference sequence). The CDR3 runs to 13 residues. The chain's CDR3 is CASRGQGIHEQFF. CDR3 coding DNA: TGTGCCAGCAGAGGGCAGGGTATACATGAGCAGTTCTTC.

The chain has TRBV2 and TRBJ2-2, with D possibly being TRBD1 (6 bases). Germline loops: CDR1 SNHLY, CDR2 FYNNEI. The V and J ends lost 10 bases and 1 base respectively, with 22 bases between them. The CDR3 consists of 17 residues. The chain's CDR3 is CAMNSRGKRLNTGELFF. CDR3 sequence (DNA): TGTGCCATGAACTCCAGGGGAAAACGCCTGAACACCGGGGAGCTGTTTTTT.

V gene TRBV5-1 combines with J gene TRBJ2-7; 10 nucleotides agree with TRBD2. The CDR3 loop spans 16 amino acids. The V and J ends lost 4 bases and 0 bases, in that order; junction bases with no gene match: 7. The germline V gene encodes CDR1 SGHRS and CDR2 YFSETQ. The CDR3 region is CASSTTSGIHSYEQYF. The CDR3 nucleotides read TGCGCCAGCAGCACTACTAGCGGGATTCACTCCTACGAGCAGTACTTC.

The chain recombines TRBV27 with TRBJ1-1; D gene uncertain. Germline CDR1 reads MNHEY; CDR2 reads SMNVEV (reference sequence). V was trimmed by 6 bases and J by 3 bases, leaving 14 bases between them. This CDR3 spans 14 amino acids. CDR3 nucleotides: TGTGCCAGCAGACCGAAGACGGCATACACTGAAGCTTTCTTT. This sequence encodes CASRPKTAYTEAFF.

The chain employs TRBV25-1 and TRBJ2-2; D gene uncertain. Trimming left V 7 bases short and J 3 bases short, with 3 bases between. CDR3 length: 11 amino acids. Germline CDR1 MGHDK, CDR2 SYGVNS. This CDR3 reads CASTDTGELFF. CDR3 coding DNA: TGTGCCAGCACGGACACCGGGGAGCTGTTTTTT.

The chain employs TRBV10-3 and TRBJ1-3, with TRBD1 as a possible D gene (5 bases). The CDR3 covers 16 residues. With 0 bases removed from V and 1 base from J, the gap between germline ends came to 10 bases. Germline CDR1 reads ENHRY; CDR2 reads SYGVKD. The CDR3 nucleotides are TGTGCCATCAGTGAGTCTAAGACAGCTTCTGGAAACACCATATATTTT. Its protein product is CAISESKTASGNTIYF.

The chain uses TRBV11-2 and TRBJ2-7; 8 bases are a match to TRBD1. Germline values: CDR1 SGHAT, CDR2 FQNNGV. The CDR3 sequence is 16 residues long. The V gene end was trimmed by 3 bases and the J gene end by 2 bases; junction bases not matched to a gene: 9. This CDR3 is CASSFRQGPTPYEQYF. The CDR3 DNA reads TGTGCCAGCAGCTTCCGACAGGGGCCAACTCCCTACGAGCAGTACTTC.

The genes are TRBV7-9 and TRBJ1-1; D is undetermined. With 2 bases removed from V and 4 bases from J, the gap between germline ends came to 14 bases. The V gene's germline CDR1 is SEHNR and CDR2 FQNEAQ (reference sequence). The length of the CDR3 is 15 residues. The CDR3 sequence is CASSLLADASTEAFF. DNA for the CDR3: TGTGCCAGCAGCTTATTGGCGGACGCGAGCACTGAAGCTTTCTTT.